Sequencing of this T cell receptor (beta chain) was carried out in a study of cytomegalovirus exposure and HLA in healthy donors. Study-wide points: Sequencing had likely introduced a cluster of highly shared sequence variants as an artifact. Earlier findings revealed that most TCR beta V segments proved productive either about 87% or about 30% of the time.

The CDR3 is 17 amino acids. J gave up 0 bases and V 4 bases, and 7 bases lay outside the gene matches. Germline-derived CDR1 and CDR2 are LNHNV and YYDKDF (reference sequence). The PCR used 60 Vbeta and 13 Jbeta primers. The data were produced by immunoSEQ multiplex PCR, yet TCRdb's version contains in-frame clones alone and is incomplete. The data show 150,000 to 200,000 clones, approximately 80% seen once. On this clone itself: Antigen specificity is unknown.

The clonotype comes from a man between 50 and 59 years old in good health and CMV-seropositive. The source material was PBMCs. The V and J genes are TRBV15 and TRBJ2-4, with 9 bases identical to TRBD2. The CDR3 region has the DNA TGTGCCACCAGCAAGACGACTAGCGGCATAGCCAAAAACATTCAGTACTTC. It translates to CATSKTTSGIAKNIQYF.